The rows below give T cell receptor beta chains drawn from one sample of a study of blood T cells in healthy people across ages. TCRdb re-derived calls from the 5' RACE reads in MiXCR, one entry per CDR3 protein. This table has over a million distinct CDR3 sequences, around 59% appearing once. The sequenced material came from blood. These TCRs come from a man between 18 and 35 years old in good health. Each CDR3 is given with its conserved first and last residue. A D gene is named only where the DNA matches it firmly. For some rows the clone size is stated as once, few or many, or as a class when expanded; others skip it.

abundance: once; d_gene: -; v_gene: TRBV27; j_gene: TRBJ2-7; CDR3nt: TGTGCCAGCAGTTTAACTCTAAATCGGTACGAGCAGTACTTC; CDR3aa: CASSLTLNRYEQYF
abundance: -; d_gene: -; v_gene: TRBV28; j_gene: TRBJ1-1; CDR3nt: TGTGCCAGCAAGGAGTCGGCGGGGAACACTGAAGCTTTCTTT; CDR3aa: CASKESAGNTEAFF
abundance: -; d_gene: -; v_gene: TRBV7-2; j_gene: TRBJ2-3; CDR3nt: TGTGCCAGCAGCTTAATGACCACAGATACGCAGTATTTT; CDR3aa: CASSLMTTDTQYF
abundance: -; d_gene: -; v_gene: TRBV5-5; j_gene: TRBJ2-7; CDR3nt: TGTGCCAGCAGCTACCCGGGAGCCTACGAGCAGTACTTC; CDR3aa: CASSYPGAYEQYF
abundance: few; d_gene: -; v_gene: TRBV5-1; j_gene: TRBJ1-4; CDR3nt: TGCGCCAGCAGCTTTATTGGCAGGGTAGATGAAAAACTGTTTTTT; CDR3aa: CASSFIGRVDEKLFF
abundance: -; d_gene: -; v_gene: TRBV7-2; j_gene: TRBJ2-7; CDR3nt: TGTGCCAGCAGCTTAGCGCTGAGCACTCCCAATGAGCAGTACTTC; CDR3aa: CASSLALSTPNEQYF
abundance: -; d_gene: TRBD2; v_gene: TRBV20-1; j_gene: TRBJ2-7; CDR3nt: TGCAGTGCTAGAGATCTTACTAGCGGGCAAGCATACGAGCAGTACTTC; CDR3aa: CSARDLTSGQAYEQYF
abundance: -; d_gene: -; v_gene: TRBV5-1; j_gene: TRBJ2-5; CDR3nt: TGCGCCAGCAGTATTCTTAAGGGAAAAGAGACCCAGTACTTC; CDR3aa: CASSILKGKETQYF
abundance: -; d_gene: -; v_gene: TRBV28; j_gene: TRBJ1-2; CDR3nt: TGTGCCAGCAGTTTGAAAAACTATCTTAACTATGGCTACACCTTC; CDR3aa: CASSLKNYLNYGYTF
abundance: -; d_gene: TRBD2; v_gene: TRBV5-4; j_gene: TRBJ2-3; CDR3nt: TGTGCCAGCAGCCCACGAGCGGGGGGGCGAACAGATACGCAGTATTTT; CDR3aa: CASSPRAGGRTDTQYF
abundance: few; d_gene: TRBD1; v_gene: TRBV10-3; j_gene: TRBJ2-1; CDR3nt: TGTGCCGCTTGGGACAATGGACAGGGGGCTTTGTTCTTC; CDR3aa: CAAWDNGQGALFF
abundance: -; d_gene: -; v_gene: TRBV4-1; j_gene: TRBJ2-3; CDR3nt: TGCGCCAGCAGCCAAGCGAGGGGGGGAGACACAGATACGCAGTATTTT; CDR3aa: CASSQARGGDTDTQYF
abundance: few; d_gene: -; v_gene: TRBV27; j_gene: TRBJ1-6; CDR3nt: TGTGCCAGCCCAGACAGTCTCTCCTATAATTCACCCCTCCACTTT; CDR3aa: CASPDSLSYNSPLHF
abundance: -; d_gene: -; v_gene: TRBV20-1; j_gene: TRBJ2-1; CDR3nt: TGCAGTGCCGGGACAAATAGGGATGAGCAGTTCTTC; CDR3aa: CSAGTNRDEQFF
abundance: few; d_gene: -; v_gene: TRBV9; j_gene: TRBJ1-5; CDR3nt: TGTGCCAGCAATTCAGAACCCCGGCAGCCCCAGCATTTT; CDR3aa: CASNSEPRQPQHF
abundance: few; d_gene: -; v_gene: TRBV4-3; j_gene: TRBJ2-7; CDR3nt: TGCGCCAGCAGCCAAGATACCAGGGGTTTGGGCGAGCAGTACTTC; CDR3aa: CASSQDTRGLGEQYF
abundance: -; d_gene: -; v_gene: TRBV12-3/TRBV12-4; j_gene: TRBJ1-2; CDR3nt: TGTGCCAGCAGTTTAAGTCCCCTACCCGATGGCTACACCTTC; CDR3aa: CASSLSPLPDGYTF